These 30 T cell receptor beta chains share one sample of origin, sequenced in a study of blood T cell repertoires in COVID-19 (dated by TCRdb to the early 2020s). The library was generated by the immunoSEQ multiplex PCR assay. This is the immuneACCESS table as TCRdb keeps it, with only in-frame sequences that have V and J called. A part of the clones is gone; compared with another copy, unresolved V genes explain less than half, and the rest is unexplained. Within this sample are approximately 140,000 clones, with about 86% of them counted one time only. Roughly 3% of the sample comes from the top ten. The sequenced sample was peripheral blood. All receptors derive from a man aged 70-80 years with acute or convalescent COVID-19.

CDR3 bases: TGTGCCAGCAGCATGACAGGGGGCAGCTCTGGGGCCAACGTCCTGACTTTC. Amino acid sequence: CASSMTGGSSGANVLTF. This chain joins TRBV7-3 and TRBJ2-6; 10 nucleotides line up with TRBD1. CDR1 SGHTA and CDR2 FQGTGA come from the germline V gene. This CDR3 region has 17 residues. V lost 5 bases, J lost 0 bases, and 4 bases stayed unmatched. The full variable domain, its missing parts supplied by reference TRBV7-3 and TRBJ2-6, is GAGVSQTPSNKVTEKGKYVELRCDPISGHTALYWYRQSLGQGPEFLIYFQGTGAADDSGLPNDRFFAVRPEGSVSTLKIQRTERGDSAVYLCASSMTGGSSGANVLTFGAGSRLTVL.

This chain joins TRBV6-1 and TRBJ1-5; 7 bases are a match to TRBD1. Germline loops: CDR1 MNHNS, CDR2 SASEGT. J lost 0 bases, V lost 4 bases, and 12 bases had no gene match. This CDR3 comprises 18 residues. The CDR3 sequence: CASSVGTGAVPSNQPQHF. The CDR3 nucleotides read TGTGCCAGCAGTGTCGGTACAGGGGCGGTTCCTAGCAATCAGCCCCAGCATTTT.

The chain links TRBV4-3 to TRBJ1-6; TRBD1 matches at 9 bases. The CDR3 covers 15 residues. The germline gives CDR1 LGHNA, CDR2 YSLEER. V dropped 1 base and J dropped 7; count of bases not matched to a gene: 2. The CDR3 spells CASSQGGQGNSPLHF. The CDR3 nucleotides read TGCGCCAGCAGCCAAGGTGGACAGGGGAATTCACCCCTCCACTTT.

V is TRBV10-3 and J is TRBJ1-2; perhaps TRBD1 as D (6 bases). The V and J ends lost 4 bases and 4 bases respectively, with 19 bases between them. The CDR3 loop spans 16 amino acids. Germline CDR1 ENHRY, CDR2 SYGVKD. The CDR3 sequence: CAISVKQGYNAYGYTF. The CDR3 DNA sequence: TGTGCCATCAGTGTGAAACAGGGATACAATGCCTATGGCTACACCTTC.

The V gene is TRBV6-7, the J gene TRBJ2-3; 11 nucleotides agree with TRBD2. TRBV6-7 is an open reading frame whose function is uncertain. The CDR3 covers 16 residues. Unmatched junction bases numbered 16, after V lost 10 bases and J lost 7 bases. In DNA, the CDR3 is TGTGCCACCCCGACCCTAGCGGGGGGCTGGGCGTATACGCAGTATTTT. It yields the protein CATPTLAGGWAYTQYF.

The chain couples TRBV20-1 to TRBJ2-2; D is possibly TRBD1 (6 bases). Germline assignment: CDR1 DFQATT and CDR2 SNEGSKA (reference sequence). V was pared by 6 bases and J by 5 bases, with 7 bases between. The CDR3 extends over 11 amino acids. CDR3 sequence (DNA): TGCAGTGCCCAGGGGACCGGGGAGCTGTTTTTT. Amino acid sequence: CSAQGTGELFF.

This chain links TRBV5-4 with TRBJ2-1, with 7 bases identical to TRBD1. The V and J ends lost 0 bases and 3 bases, in that order; junction bases with no gene match: 3. Per germline, CDR1 SGHNT and CDR2 YYREEE (reference sequence). The CDR3 totals 15 residues. For the CDR3, the DNA is TGTGCCAGCAGCTTGGAGGGACAGTTCTACAATGAGCAGTTCTTC. This sequence encodes CASSLEGQFYNEQFF.

The chain recombines TRBV6-1 with TRBJ1-1; 10 bases line up with TRBD1. V gave up 2 bases and J gave up 4 bases; unmatched junction bases: 7. Per germline, CDR1 MNHNS and CDR2 SASEGT. The CDR3 totals 16 residues. CDR3 DNA: TGTGCCAGCAGTGAACGACAGGGGGCGCGGGGCACTGAAGCTTTCTTT. Its protein product is CASSERQGARGTEAFF.

The sample holds one count of this clone. The chain is built from TRBV29-1 and TRBJ2-2; possible D gene TRBD2, 5 bases. Germline V gene data show CDR1 as SQVTM and CDR2 as ANQGSEA. Trimming left V 3 bases short and J 4 bases short, with 9 bases between. This CDR3 contains 13 residues. CDR3 bases: TGCAGCGTTGATGGCGAGGGCACCGGGGAGCTGTTTTTT. It is translated as CSVDGEGTGELFF.

This chain links TRBV15 with TRBJ2-5; weak D call: TRBD2 (5 bases). CDR1 is LNHNV and CDR2 is YYDKDF in the germline V gene (reference sequence). This CDR3 spans 15 amino acids. Between the trimmed V and J ends, which lost 0 bases and 0 bases, there was a span of 8 bases. CDR3 nucleotide sequence: TGTGCCACCAGCAGAGATCACGGGGACCAAGAGACCCAGTACTTC. Its protein is CATSRDHGDQETQYF.

The chain is built from TRBV11-2 and TRBJ1-6; 9 bases are a match to TRBD1. CDR1 and CDR2 (germline): SGHAT, FQNNGV. Trimming at V came to 5 bases and at J to 3 bases, leaving 2 bases not matched to a gene. CDR3 length: 15 amino acids. Here the CDR3 reads CASSRTGDYNSPLHF. CDR3 in DNA: TGTGCCAGCAGCCGGACAGGGGACTATAATTCACCCCTCCACTTT.

This chain joins TRBV18 and TRBJ2-1, with 13 bases fitting TRBD2. The CDR3 spans 19 residues. J lost 3 bases, V lost 3 bases, and 11 bases had no gene match. Germline CDR1 and CDR2: KGHSH and LQKENI. The CDR3 loop is CASSPRGLAGARNYNEQFF. The CDR3 DNA reads as TGTGCCAGCTCACCTCGAGGACTAGCGGGAGCTCGGAACTACAATGAGCAGTTCTTC.

The chain has TRBV7-2 and TRBJ2-7; 7 nucleotides align to TRBD1. The germline V gene has CDR1 SGHTA and CDR2 FQGNSA. This CDR3 is 17 amino acids long. Trimming cost V 5 bases and J 0 bases; bases outside gene matches: 13. The CDR3 nucleotides are TGTGCCAGCAGCCCGAACCAGACAGGGCCGGTCTCCTACGAGCAGTACTTC. This translates into CASSPNQTGPVSYEQYF.

This chain connects TRBV5-1 to TRBJ2-3; tentatively, D is TRBD1 (6 bases). Germline V gene lookup returns CDR1 SGHRS and CDR2 YFSETQ. The CDR3 runs to 13 residues. Trimming left V 7 bases short and J 4 bases short, with 13 bases between. CDR3 sequence: CASAYRDADTQYF. The DNA of the CDR3 is TGCGCCAGCGCCTACAGGGATGCAGATACGCAGTATTTT.

V usage is TRBV5-1 and J usage is TRBJ2-5, with 7 bases that match TRBD1. V shed 4 bases and J 4 bases; nucleotides not matched to a gene: 10. Germline V lookup: CDR1 SGHRS, CDR2 YFSETQ. The CDR3 has 15 residues. CDR3 residues: CASSQADRVAETQYF. CDR3 DNA sequence: TGCGCCAGCAGCCAAGCAGACAGGGTAGCAGAGACCCAGTACTTC.

The chain has TRBV11-3 and TRBJ2-2, with D possibly TRBD2 on 6 matching bases. The V end lost 2 bases, the J end lost 4 bases, and 14 bases lay between the germline ends. The CDR3 runs to 16 residues. Looked up from germline, CDR1 is SGHNT and CDR2 is YENEEA. The CDR3 spells CASSLYSGAGTGELFF. The CDR3 coding sequence is TGTGCCAGCAGCTTATACTCGGGAGCGGGCACCGGGGAGCTGTTTTTT.

The genes are TRBV5-4 and TRBJ2-5, with TRBD2 matching over 7 bases. J gave up 4 bases and V 2 bases, and 5 bases lay outside the gene matches. Germline CDR1 is SGHNT and CDR2 is YYREEE (reference sequence). This CDR3 is 14 amino acids long. The CDR3 region is CASSFPPGGETQYF. The CDR3 DNA reads as TGTGCCAGCAGCTTCCCCCCGGGAGGAGAGACCCAGTACTTC.

CDR3 sequence reads: CASSIPGNQPQHF. The CDR3 nucleotides are TGTGCCAGTAGTATCCCCGGGAATCAGCCCCAGCATTTT. This chain joins TRBV19 and TRBJ1-5, with D unclear. Germline CDR1 reads LNHDA; CDR2 reads SQIVND (reference sequence). The CDR3 runs to 13 residues. V was clipped by 3 bases and J by 4 bases, with 7 bases between them.

The rearrangement uses TRBV19 and TRBJ1-2; TRBD1 matches 9 bases. Trimming removed 8 bases from V and 2 bases from J; junction bases left unmatched: 9. This CDR3 is built from 15 residues. Germline V gene lookup returns CDR1 LNHDA and CDR2 SQIVND (reference sequence). The DNA of the CDR3 is TGTGCCAGTGGACAGCGGACAGGGGTCAACTATGGCTACACCTTC. Encoded protein: CASGQRTGVNYGYTF.

The V gene is TRBV19, the J gene TRBJ2-1, with a tentative D call TRBD2 (6 bases). The CDR3 consists of 13 residues. Germline loops: CDR1 LNHDA, CDR2 SQIVND (reference sequence). Trimming shortened V by 8 bases and J by 9 bases, and 17 bases separated the two germline ends. As DNA, the CDR3 is TGTGCCAGTCAGGCTAGCGAAAATATTGAGCAGTTCTTC. Residues: CASQASENIEQFF.

The genes are TRBV30 and TRBJ2-5; D may be TRBD1 (6 bases). Trimming removed 6 bases at V and 1 base at J, with 21 bases between. The CDR3 has 16 residues. Germline V lookup: CDR1 GTSNPN, CDR2 SVGIG (reference sequence). The CDR3 sequence: CACLRTALLSQETQYF. The CDR3 nucleotides read TGTGCCTGTCTTCGGACAGCCCTCCTATCCCAAGAGACCCAGTACTTC.

V usage is TRBV19 and J usage is TRBJ2-3, with 8 bases fitting TRBD2. Germline V gene lookup returns CDR1 LNHDA and CDR2 SQIVND (reference sequence). This CDR3 has 18 residues. V was pared by 3 bases and J by 0 bases, with 11 bases of the junction left unmatched. The CDR3 sequence is CASSITYTSGQSTDTQYF. DNA for the CDR3: TGTGCCAGTAGTATCACCTATACTAGCGGACAAAGCACAGATACGCAGTATTTT.

This clone turned up a few times. The chain carries TRBV28 and TRBJ2-1; 9 bases map to TRBD1. Losses at the gene ends were 2 bases for V and 5 bases for J; bases not matched to a gene: 4. Germline CDR1 MDHEN, CDR2 SYDVKM. The CDR3 has 15 amino acids. CDR3 in amino acids: CASSLTGQGHNEQFF. The DNA for the CDR3 is TGTGCCAGCAGTTTAACGGGACAGGGACACAATGAGCAGTTCTTC.

The rearrangement joins TRBV28 to TRBJ1-5; 8 bases map to TRBD1. In germline, CDR1 is MDHEN, CDR2 SYDVKM. V gave up 5 bases and J gave up 5 bases; unmatched junction bases: 5. CDR3 length: 14 amino acids. CDR3: CASSVQGGDQPQHF. DNA of the CDR3: TGTGCCAGCAGTGTACAGGGGGGCGATCAGCCCCAGCATTTT.

This clone was counted between two and nine times. This same CDR3 is encoded by further DNA sequences in the sample. The chain joins TRBV9 to TRBJ2-7, with D maybe TRBD2 (6 bases). Germline V gene sequence: CDR1 SGDLS, CDR2 YYNGEE. This CDR3 has 13 residues. With 0 bases removed from V and 7 bases from J, the gap between germline ends came to 11 bases. The CDR3 region is CASSVVLGGEQYF. DNA of the CDR3: TGTGCCAGCAGCGTAGTACTGGGGGGAGAGCAGTACTTC.

V usage is TRBV3-1 (or the pseudogene TRBV3-2) and J usage is TRBJ1-2, with D unclear. This CDR3 region has 18 residues. CDR1 is LGHDT, CDR2 YNNKEL, per germline (reference sequence). Trimming took off 0 bases at V and 2 bases at J, with 19 bases between the two ends. The CDR3 nucleotides are TGTGCCAGCAGCCAAGAAAGCCGACGGATGGGAGTGAACTATGGCTACACCTTC. Translation: CASSQESRRMGVNYGYTF.

The chain employs TRBV28 and TRBJ2-1; TRBD1 aligns across 8 bases. Trimming cost V 3 bases and J 6 bases; bases outside gene matches: 10. Germline V gene lookup returns CDR1 MDHEN and CDR2 SYDVKM. The CDR3 is made up of 16 amino acids. Here the CDR3 DNA reads TGTGCCAGCAGTTTTGCCCAGGGCAGGGGGCCCAATGAGCAGTTCTTC. This gives the protein CASSFAQGRGPNEQFF.

The rearrangement joins TRBV19 to TRBJ1-4; 8 nucleotides line up with TRBD1. CDR3 length: 13 amino acids. The germline CDR1 and CDR2 sequences are LNHDA and SQIVND (reference sequence). Trimming cost V 8 bases and J 7 bases; bases outside gene matches: 6. The DNA of the CDR3 is TGTGCCAGTGGGACAGGCCAGAGTGAAAAACTGTTTTTT. Protein product: CASGTGQSEKLFF.

The chain links TRBV6-5 to TRBJ2-2; tentative D call: TRBD2 (6 bases). Germline lookup yields CDR1 MNHEY and CDR2 SVGAGI. Trimming took 7 bases from V and 4 from J, leaving 10 bases between them. CDR3 size: 13 residues. The CDR3 reads CASKEGSTGELFF. The CDR3 coding sequence is TGTGCCAGCAAGGAGGGGTCCACCGGGGAGCTGTTTTTT.

V and J are TRBV29-1 and TRBJ2-3; D not resolved. Trimming left V 4 bases short and J 4 bases short, with 9 bases between. Germline V lookup: CDR1 SQVTM, CDR2 ANQGSEA. This CDR3 is built from 12 residues. This CDR3 is CSVGPEADTQYF. Written as DNA, the CDR3 is TGCAGCGTTGGGCCCGAAGCAGATACGCAGTATTTT.